The 8 T cell receptor beta chains reported below all come from one sample, sequenced in a study of CD8 T cells in Susac syndrome. An amount of RNA that ranged from roughly 0.5 to 1 ug was reverse transcribed with random hexamers. TCRdb reanalysed the immunoSEQ multiplex PCR reads using MiXCR and keeps one entry per CDR3 protein. The sample records more than 150,000 distinct CDR3 sequences, over 95% being singletons. Sequencing was done on a sample of CD8+ T cells from PBMCs. The source of these receptors is a human donor with multiple sclerosis.

The rearrangement uses TRBV6-1 and TRBJ2-7; 7 bases map to TRBD1. The germline gives CDR1 MNHNS, CDR2 SASEGT. The CDR3 has 14 residues. V dropped 6 bases and J dropped 4; count of bases not matched to a gene: 9. This CDR3 is CASRARDSRYEQYV. Written as DNA, the CDR3 is TGTGCCAGCAGGGCTCGGGACAGCCGATACGAGCAGTACGTC.

This chain connects TRBV13 to TRBJ1-1; a possible D gene is TRBD1 (5 bases). CDR3 size: 12 residues. With 6 bases removed from V and 4 bases from J, the gap between germline ends came to 9 bases. CDR1 PRHDT and CDR2 FYEKMQ come from the germline V gene (reference sequence). The CDR3 loop is CASRTQGTEAFF. The CDR3 nucleotides read TGTGCCAGCAGAACCCAGGGCACTGAAGCTTTCTTT.

This chain connects TRBV12-3 or TRBV12-4 to TRBJ2-3; unclear D gene. With 5 bases removed from V and 1 base from J, the gap between germline ends came to 4 bases. The CDR3 consists of 12 residues. CDR3 sequence (DNA): TGTGCCAGCAGTACGGGCACAGATACGCAGTATTTT. Translating it yields CASSTGTDTQYF.

V and J are TRBV29-1 and TRBJ2-2; possibly TRBD1 for D (5 bases). The CDR3 sequence is 12 residues long. The V end lost 6 bases, the J end lost 5 bases, and 10 bases lay between the germline ends. Per germline, CDR1 SQVTM and CDR2 ANQGSEA. The CDR3 nucleotides are TGCAGCGTCAGGGCCCATACCGGGGAGCTGTTTTTT. Translating it yields CSVRAHTGELFF.

The chain carries TRBV19 and TRBJ2-7; D remains unclear. Looked up from germline, CDR1 is LNHDA and CDR2 is SQIVND (reference sequence). CDR3 length: 13 amino acids. V shed 1 base and J shed 3 bases, with 7 bases lying between them. The CDR3 DNA reads as TGTGCCAGTAGTATAGGACGGAACTACGAGCAGTACTTC. The encoded protein is CASSIGRNYEQYF.

The chain combines TRBV13 with TRBJ1-6; D not resolved. Per the germline V gene, CDR1 is PRHDT and CDR2 is FYEKMQ (reference sequence). This CDR3 is 14 amino acids long. Trimming took off 0 bases at V and 7 bases at J, with 7 bases between the two ends. The CDR3 DNA reads TGTGCCAGCAGCTTAGGGGGCTCCAATTCACCCCTCCACTTT. As protein: CASSLGGSNSPLHF. Variable domain in full (rest from reference TRBV13 and TRBJ1-6): AAGVIQSPRHLIKEKRETATLKCYPIPRHDTVYWYQQGPGQDPQFLISFYEKMQSDKGSIPDRFSAQQFSDYHSELNMSSLELGDSALYFCASSLGGSNSPLHFGNGTRLTVT.

This sequence joins TRBV29-1 and TRBJ1-1; TRBD1 is a possible D gene (5 bases). Germline V gives CDR1 SQVTM, CDR2 ANQGSEA. With 4 bases removed from V and 2 bases from J, the gap between germline ends came to 11 bases. The CDR3 runs 13 residues. Here the CDR3 DNA reads TGCAGCGTTGTAACAGGAGGTAACACTGAAGCTTTCTTT. Protein sequence: CSVVTGGNTEAFF.

This clonotype was seen once. CDR3 sequence: CSVENRGLYQETQYF. DNA for the CDR3: TGCAGCGTTGAGAACAGGGGCTTGTACCAAGAGACCCAGTACTTC. The chain uses TRBV29-1 and TRBJ2-5; 7 bases are a match to TRBD1. The length of the CDR3 is 15 residues. Germline V gene data show CDR1 as SQVTM and CDR2 as ANQGSEA. Trimming removed 3 bases from V and 0 bases from J; junction bases left unmatched: 7.